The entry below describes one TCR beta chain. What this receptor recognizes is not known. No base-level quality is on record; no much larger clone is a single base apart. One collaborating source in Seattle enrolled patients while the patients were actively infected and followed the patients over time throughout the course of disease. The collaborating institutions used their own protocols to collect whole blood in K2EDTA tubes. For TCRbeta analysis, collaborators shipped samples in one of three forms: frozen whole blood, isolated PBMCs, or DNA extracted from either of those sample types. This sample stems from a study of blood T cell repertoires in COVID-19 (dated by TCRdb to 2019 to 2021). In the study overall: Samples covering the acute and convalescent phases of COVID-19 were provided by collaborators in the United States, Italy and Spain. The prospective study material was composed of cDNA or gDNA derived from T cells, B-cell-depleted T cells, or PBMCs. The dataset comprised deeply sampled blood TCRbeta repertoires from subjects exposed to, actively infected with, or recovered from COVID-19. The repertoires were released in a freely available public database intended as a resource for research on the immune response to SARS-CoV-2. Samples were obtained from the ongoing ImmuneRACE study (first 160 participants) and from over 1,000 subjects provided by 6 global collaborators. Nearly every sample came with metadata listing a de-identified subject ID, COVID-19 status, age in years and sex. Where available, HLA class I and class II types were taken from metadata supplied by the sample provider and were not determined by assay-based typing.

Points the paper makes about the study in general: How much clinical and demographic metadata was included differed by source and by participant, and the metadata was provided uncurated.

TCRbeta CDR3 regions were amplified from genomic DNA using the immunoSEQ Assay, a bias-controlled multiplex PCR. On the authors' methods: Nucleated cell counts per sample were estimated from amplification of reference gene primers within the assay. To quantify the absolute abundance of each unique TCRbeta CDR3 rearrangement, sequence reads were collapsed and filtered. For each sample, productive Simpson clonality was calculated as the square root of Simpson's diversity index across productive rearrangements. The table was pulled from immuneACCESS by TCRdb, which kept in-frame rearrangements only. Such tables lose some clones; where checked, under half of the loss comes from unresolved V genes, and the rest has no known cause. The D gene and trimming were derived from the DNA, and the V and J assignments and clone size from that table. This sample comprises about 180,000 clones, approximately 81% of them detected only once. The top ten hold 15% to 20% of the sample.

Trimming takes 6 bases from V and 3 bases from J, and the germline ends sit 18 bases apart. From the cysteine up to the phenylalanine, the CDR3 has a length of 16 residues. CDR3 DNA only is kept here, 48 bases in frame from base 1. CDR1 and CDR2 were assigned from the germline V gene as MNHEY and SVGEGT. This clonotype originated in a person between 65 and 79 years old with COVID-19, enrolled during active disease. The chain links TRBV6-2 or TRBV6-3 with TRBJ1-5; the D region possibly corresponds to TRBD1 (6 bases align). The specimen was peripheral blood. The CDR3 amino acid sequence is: CASSPDRDTYNQPQHF. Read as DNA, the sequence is TGTGCCAGCAGCCCCGACCGGGACACCTACAATCAGCCCCAGCATTTT.